The T cell receptor (beta chain) under discussion was sequenced for a study of technical replicates of blood from a handful of donors. Some clones are missing from TCRdb's copy, which holds only in-frame ones; the method was immunoSEQ multiplex PCR. The sample lists around 93,000 clones, approximately 95% occurring once. Germline-derived CDR1 and CDR2 are LNHDA and SQIVND (reference sequence). The CDR3 covers 15 residues. The germline V and J ends were trimmed by 3 bases and 7 bases, with 15 bases remaining between them. The sequence was obtained from a human donor in good health. V usage is TRBV19 and J usage is TRBJ2-2; no firm D call. Sequenced: T cells isolated from PBMCs. CDR3 nucleotides: TGTGCCAGTAGTATCGGTAGTATGAACTTCGGGGAGCTGTTTTTT. This sequence encodes CASSIGSMNFGELFF.